The sequence of this TCR beta chain was determined in a study of blood T cell repertoires in COVID-19. Study summary: Sample material is recorded as cDNA or gDNA derived from T cells, B-cell-depleted T cells, or PBMCs.

The junction had 7 bases not matched to a gene; V was cut back by 4 bases and J by 4 bases. The CDR3 runs to 15 residues. Germline V gene sequence: CDR1 SGHRS, CDR2 YFSETQ. The repertoire was sequenced with immunoSEQ multiplex PCR; TCRdb's copy has only in-frame clones and lacks some. This table has roughly 120,000 clones, 80% to 90% appearing once. The sample consisted of peripheral blood. This receptor was identified in a human donor in a cohort sampled during active COVID-19. The genes are TRBV5-1 and TRBJ2-2; 7 bases agree with TRBD1. The CDR3 nucleotides read TGCGCCAGCAGCCTCGGGACAGCAGTCACCGGGGAGCTGTTTTTT. This sequence encodes CASSLGTAVTGELFF.